This T cell receptor (beta chain) was sequenced for a study of CD8+CD57+ T cells in acquired aplastic anemia. General study findings and limits: CD8+ Simpson's diversity in patients was not significantly different from that in controls.

Patients selected for sequencing had displayed CD8+CD57+ cell expansion by flow cytometry. There are 14 residues in the CDR3. Between the trimmed V and J ends, which lost 3 bases and 4 bases, there was a span of 13 bases. Germline V gene data show CDR1 as SGHRS and CDR2 as YFSETQ. Genomic DNA was employed as the template in profiling TCR beta VDJ and CDR3. A single record per CDR3 protein comes from TCRdb applying MiXCR to the reads. The sample has 160,000 or so distinct CDR3 sequences, 65% to 75% seen once. As concerns this clonotype: Its specificity is unknown.

This chain connects TRBV5-1 to TRBJ1-2; D is possibly TRBD1 (5 bases). This sequence originates from a human donor with aplastic anemia. Sequenced: sorted CD4+, CD8+, or CD8+CD57+ T cells (not recorded which) from PBMCs. As DNA, the CDR3 is TGCGCCAGCAGCTCAAGAACACAGGCCTATGGCTACACCTTC. Amino acids: CASSSRTQAYGYTF.